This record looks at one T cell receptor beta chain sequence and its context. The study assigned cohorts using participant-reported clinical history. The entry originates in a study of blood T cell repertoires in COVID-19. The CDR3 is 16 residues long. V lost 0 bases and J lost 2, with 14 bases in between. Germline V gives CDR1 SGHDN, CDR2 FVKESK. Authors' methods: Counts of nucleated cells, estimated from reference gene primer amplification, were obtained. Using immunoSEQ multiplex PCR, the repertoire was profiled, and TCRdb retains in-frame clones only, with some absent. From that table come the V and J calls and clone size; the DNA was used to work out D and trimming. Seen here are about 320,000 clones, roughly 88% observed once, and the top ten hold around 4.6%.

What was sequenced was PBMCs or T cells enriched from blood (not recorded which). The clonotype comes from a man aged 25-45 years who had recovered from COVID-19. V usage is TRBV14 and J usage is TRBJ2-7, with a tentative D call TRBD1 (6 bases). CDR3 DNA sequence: TGTGCCAGCAGCCAAGATCGTGGGACACGACCCTACGAGCAGTACTTC. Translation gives CASSQDRGTRPYEQYF.